The rows below give T cell receptor beta chains drawn from one sample of a study of cytomegalovirus exposure and HLA in healthy donors. Profiled with immunoSEQ multiplex PCR; TCRdb holds only in-frame clones, not every one. Of fewer than 70,000 clones in the sample, 95% were seen once. The sequencing input was PBMCs. These receptors were collected from a woman aged 18-30 years in good health and CMV-seropositive. CDR3s include the opening cysteine and the closing phenylalanine or tryptophan. Part of the rows lack a size; the others show once, few, many or a class for expanded clones.

V	J	size	CDR3
TRBV5-6	TRBJ2-1	.	CASSSRDLLKFF
TRBV2	TRBJ2-4	.	CASSRGLENIQYF
TRBV10-3	TRBJ2-7	.	CAISESTTYEQYF
TRBV30	TRBJ1-2	.	CAWSQDSYGYTF
TRBV7-3	TRBJ2-1	.	CASSLSIGRDNEQFF
TRBV4-3	TRBJ1-6	.	CASSQDRAGSPLHF
TRBV11-3	TRBJ2-2	.	CASSVRDSNTGELFF
TRBV10-1	TRBJ1-5	.	CARVGQGRQPQHF
TRBV28	TRBJ1-3	.	CASSLAGNGNTIYF
TRBV6-1	TRBJ2-3	.	CASIDRKSDTQYF
TRBV7-2	TRBJ1-1	.	CASSLGLSPQAFF
TRBV23-1	TRBJ2-1	.	CASSQLETPESEYYNEQFF
TRBV10-2	TRBJ2-3	.	CASSEATGTDTQYF
TRBV6-6	TRBJ2-5	.	CASSDREQETQYF
TRBV20-1	TRBJ2-1	.	CSARVVNEQFF
TRBV20-1	TRBJ2-7	.	CSAGARYEQYF
TRBV19	TRBJ1-5	.	CASSTYISPEGVNQPQHF
TRBV7-2	TRBJ2-7	.	CASSLTAGGYEQYF
TRBV9	TRBJ2-7	few	CASLAPIHYEQYF
TRBV9	TRBJ2-7	.	CASSVVGGNEQYF
TRBV5-1	TRBJ2-7	.	CASSVGGPGQAYEQYF
TRBV2	TRBJ2-7	.	CASRLPPAEQYF
TRBV28	TRBJ2-7	.	CASSRLAHEQYF
TRBV15	TRBJ2-2	.	CATSVTGENTGELFF
TRBV4-2	TRBJ2-3	.	CASSQGVLAGPTDTQYF
TRBV13	TRBJ1-1	.	CASSFSRDGRSNTEAFF
TRBV9	TRBJ2-1	.	CASSVSQGGAGEYNEQFF